A selection of T cell receptor beta chains follows, all from one sample in a study of T cell responses to AZD1222 COVID-19 vaccine. Here immunoSEQ multiplex PCR was the method, and the copy in TCRdb shows in-frame clones only, minus some. The sample shows 120,000 or so clones, roughly 84% of them seen only once. The specimen was peripheral blood, collected on day 0 of AZD1222 vaccination. The receptors were gathered from an adult in good health. The CDR3 runs from the conserved cysteine through the conserved F or W. A D gene is named only where the DNA matches it firmly. The size field is filled for only some rows; it gives once, few, many or a size class.

D gene	V gene	J gene	clone size	CDR3 DNA	CDR3 protein
-	TRBV6-5	TRBJ1-1	-	TGTGCCAGCAGTTACTCGAGGAACACTGAAGCTTTCTTT	CASSYSRNTEAFF
-	TRBV24-1	TRBJ1-5	-	TGTGCCACCAGTGACCATAATTATCAGCCCCAGCATTTT	CATSDHNYQPQHF
TRBD1	TRBV7-2	TRBJ1-4	few	TGTGCCAGCAGCCCGCGCCCCCGGACAGGGACTAATGAAAAACTGTTTTTT	CASSPRPRTGTNEKLFF
TRBD2	TRBV5-1	TRBJ2-1	-	TGCGCCAGCGGCGAGGTGACTAGCGGGGGCGGAGGGTGGTACAATGAGCAGTTCTTC	CASGEVTSGGGGWYNEQFF
-	TRBV11-1	TRBJ2-3	-	TGTGCCAGCAGCTTAGCGGGGGGGCCTCTTAGCACAGATACGCAGTATTTT	CASSLAGGPLSTDTQYF
-	TRBV12-5	TRBJ1-5	-	TGTGCTAGTGGTTTGGCAAACGATCAGCCCCAGCATTTT	CASGLANDQPQHF
TRBD1	TRBV28	TRBJ1-2	-	TGTGCCAGCAGTTTAGACAGGGCCGATTACTATGGCTACACCTTC	CASSLDRADYYGYTF
-	TRBV19	TRBJ2-2	-	TGTGCCAGTGACAGTGGGAACACCGGGGAGCTGTTTTTT	CASDSGNTGELFF
-	TRBV28	TRBJ1-6	-	TGTGCCAGCAGTTTAGATCGGGGCGTAGGTTCACCCCTCCACTTT	CASSLDRGVGSPLHF
-	TRBV19	TRBJ1-1	-	TGTGCCAGTCTTCCCTGGGCCACTCAGAACACTGAAGCTTTCTTT	CASLPWATQNTEAFF
-	TRBV5-1	TRBJ1-1	-	TGCGCCAGCAGAATGCCCCGGCCGAACACTGAAGCTTTCTTT	CASRMPRPNTEAFF
-	TRBV10-3	TRBJ1-6	-	TGTGCCATCAGGCCGGGACAAGAAAATTCACCCCTCCACTTT	CAIRPGQENSPLHF
-	TRBV6-6	TRBJ1-1	-	TGTGCCAGCACGTCCGGGCAGAAATTCACTGAAGCTTTCTTT	CASTSGQKFTEAFF